Below are 32 T cell receptor beta chains sequenced from a single sample in a study of control samples from healthy donors and cancer patients. Clones were read by immunoSEQ multiplex PCR, and TCRdb kept only the in-frame ones, dropping some. This sample has 150,000 to 200,000 clones, with 80% to 90% found just once. The specimen was blood. All receptors come from a man aged 18 to 29 in good health.

Written as DNA, the CDR3 is TGTGCCAGCAGCGGGTCCCCTAGCGGGGGGGCCTCCAATGAGCAGTTCTTC. This gives the protein CASSGSPSGGASNEQFF. V gene TRBV9 combines with J gene TRBJ2-1; 12 bases match TRBD2. Trimming took 3 bases from V and 6 from J; bases not matched to a gene: 10. The length of the CDR3 is 17 residues. The germline CDR1 and CDR2 sequences are SGDLS and YYNGEE. Variable domain in full (rest from reference TRBV9 and TRBJ2-1): DSGVTQTPKHLITATGQRVTLRCSPRSGDLSVYWYQQSLDQGLQFLIQYYNGEERAKGNILERFSAQQFPDLHSELNLSSLELGDSALYFCASSGSPSGGASNEQFFGPGTRLTVL.

The chain has TRBV6-1 and TRBJ1-2; D uncertain. In germline, CDR1 is MNHNS, CDR2 SASEGT. V was shortened by 1 base and J by 10 bases, with 10 bases between the two germline ends. The CDR3 runs 12 residues. The chain's CDR3 is CASSEVWQHYTF. The CDR3 DNA reads as TGTGCCAGCAGTGAAGTTTGGCAGCACTACACCTTC.

The DNA for the CDR3 is TGTGCCAGCAGCTTAGAAAAAAAGACCCAGTACTTC. Translation: CASSLEKKTQYF. The chain carries TRBV7-9 and TRBJ2-5, with D unclear. The V and J ends lost 1 base and 6 bases respectively, with 6 bases between them. This CDR3 is 12 amino acids long. Germline CDR1 is SEHNR and CDR2 is FQNEAQ (reference sequence).

The genes are TRBV7-2 and TRBJ2-7; 10 bases match TRBD1. Looked up from germline, CDR1 is SGHTA and CDR2 is FQGNSA. The CDR3 has 14 amino acids. After removal of 1 base from V and 4 bases from J, the junction contained 1 base not matched to a gene. CDR3 region: CASSLGDRGYEQYF. Written as DNA, the CDR3 is TGTGCCAGCAGCTTAGGGGACAGGGGATACGAGCAGTACTTC.

This rearrangement joins TRBV5-4 to TRBJ2-5; no clear D. The CDR3 totals 13 residues. Germline-derived CDR1 and CDR2 are SGHNT and YYREEE (reference sequence). V dropped 2 bases and J dropped 5 bases, with 10 bases sitting between them. The CDR3 region has the DNA TGTGCCAGCAGCTTCGCCAGTGGCGAGACCCAGTACTTC. This translates into CASSFASGETQYF.

The rearrangement links TRBV10-2 to TRBJ2-7, with TRBD1 identical over 9 bases. V shed 6 bases, J shed 6 bases, and the junction held 15 bases outside the gene matches. The CDR3 is 16 residues long. Germline values: CDR1 WSHSY, CDR2 SAAADI. The DNA for the CDR3 is TGCGCCAGCAGCCCTTGGACCGACAGGGGGGAAAGCGAGCAGTACTTC. It codes for CASSPWTDRGESEQYF.

This rearrangement joins TRBV4-2 to TRBJ2-3, with 9 bases lining up with TRBD2. The CDR3 contains 17 residues. Looked up from germline, CDR1 is LGHNA and CDR2 is YNFKEQ. Trimming took 0 bases from V and 5 from J; bases not matched to a gene: 9. The CDR3 coding sequence is TGTGCCAGCAGCCAAGAGTGGGCGGGGGGGCTTGAAGATACGCAGTATTTT. This codes for CASSQEWAGGLEDTQYF.

The chain has TRBV9 and TRBJ2-7; either TRBD1 or TRBD2 may supply D (7 bases each). This CDR3 region has 15 residues. Trimming pared 4 bases from V and 2 bases from J, leaving 16 bases between. Germline values: CDR1 SGDLS, CDR2 YYNGEE. CDR3 loop: CASSSQGGEPYEQYF. Here the CDR3 DNA reads TGTGCCAGCAGCTCCCAGGGGGGGGAACCCTACGAGCAGTACTTC.

This chain uses TRBV7-8 with TRBJ1-1; D is possibly TRBD1 (5 bases). This CDR3 region has 15 residues. Germline V gene sequence: CDR1 SGHVS, CDR2 FQNEAQ. Trimming left V 1 base short and J 4 bases short, with 13 bases between. The CDR3 DNA reads as TGTGCCAGCAGCTTAGTCACGGGGGGAATCACTGAAGCTTTCTTT. Residues: CASSLVTGGITEAFF.

The V and J genes are TRBV2 and TRBJ1-3, with 9 positions matching TRBD1. Germline CDR1 and CDR2: SNHLY and FYNNEI. This CDR3 comprises 15 residues. After removal of 4 bases from V and 4 bases from J, the junction contained 5 bases not matched to a gene. The CDR3 is CASSADRGNGNTIYF. CDR3 DNA: TGTGCCAGCAGTGCTGACAGGGGGAACGGAAACACCATATATTTT.

The gene calls are TRBV7-3 and TRBJ1-5; a possible D gene is TRBD1 (6 bases). Trimming took off 5 bases at V and 4 bases at J, with 12 bases between the two ends. The CDR3 loop spans 14 amino acids. In germline, CDR1 is SGHTA, CDR2 FQGTGA. The CDR3 spells CASSPWTANQPQHF. The CDR3 coding sequence is TGTGCCAGCAGCCCCTGGACAGCTAATCAGCCCCAGCATTTT.

The CDR3 spells CASRPPSGSTDTQYF. DNA of the CDR3: TGTGCCAGCAGGCCTCCTAGCGGGAGCACAGATACGCAGTATTTT. V gene TRBV6-6 combines with J gene TRBJ2-3, with 8 bases fitting TRBD2. Germline V lookup: CDR1 MNHNY, CDR2 SVGAGI (reference sequence). The CDR3 sequence is 15 residues long. Losses at the gene ends were 6 bases for V and 0 bases for J; bases not matched to a gene: 5.

The J gene is TRBJ2-6, the V gene TRBV29-1, with D unresolved. This CDR3 spans 13 amino acids. Deletions cut 5 bases from V and 0 bases from J, with 5 bases between. Germline V gene data show CDR1 as SQVTM and CDR2 as ANQGSEA. The CDR3 here is CSVRYSGANVLTF. The CDR3 DNA reads as TGCAGCGTTCGGTACTCTGGGGCCAACGTCCTGACTTTC.

The rearrangement links TRBV4-3 to TRBJ1-2; D remains unclear. Germline-derived CDR1 and CDR2 are LGHNA and YSLEER. V gave up 4 bases and J gave up 2 bases, with 14 bases separating them. CDR3 length: 15 amino acids. The CDR3 sequence: CASSPGTPLNYGYTF. The CDR3 DNA sequence: TGCGCCAGCAGCCCTGGTACGCCCTTGAACTATGGCTACACCTTC.

V is TRBV10-3 and J is TRBJ2-1; 10 bases agree with TRBD2. This CDR3 contains 15 residues. Germline V gene data show CDR1 as ENHRY and CDR2 as SYGVKD. Trimming cost V 4 bases and J 7 bases; bases outside gene matches: 7. The chain's CDR3 is CAISGLAGAGNEQFF. CDR3 coding DNA: TGTGCCATCAGTGGGCTAGCGGGGGCCGGGAATGAGCAGTTCTTC.

V gene TRBV5-6 combines with J gene TRBJ1-2, with D perhaps matching TRBD1 (6 bases). The V gene lost 6 bases and the J gene lost 4 bases, with 16 bases spanning the gap. The germline V gene encodes CDR1 SGHDT and CDR2 YYEEEE. This CDR3 is built from 14 residues. CDR3 region: CASIPGVWGYGYTF. CDR3 nucleotide sequence: TGTGCCAGCATCCCAGGGGTCTGGGGCTATGGCTACACCTTC.

The CDR3 loop is CASSSDRPGEKLFF. The CDR3 nucleotides read TGCGCCAGCAGCTCGGACCGCCCCGGCGAAAAACTGTTTTTT. The V call is TRBV5-1, the J call TRBJ1-4, with D unclear. This CDR3 spans 14 amino acids. From germline, CDR1 is SGHRS and CDR2 YFSETQ. V was clipped by 3 bases and J by 8 bases, with 14 bases between them. Full variable domain (outside the CDR3, taken from reference TRBV5-1 and TRBJ1-4): KAGVTQTPRYLIKTRGQQVTLSCSPISGHRSVSWYQQTPGQGLQFLFEYFSETQRNKGNFPGRFSGRQFSNSRSEMNVSTLELGDSALYLCASSSDRPGEKLFFGSGTQLSVL.

This clone was found a few times. The J gene is TRBJ2-2, the V gene TRBV18; perhaps D is TRBD1 or TRBD2 (5 bases each). Trimming left V 3 bases short and J 0 bases short, with 5 bases between. The V gene's germline CDR1 is KGHSH and CDR2 LQKENI. The CDR3 has 14 residues. The CDR3 coding sequence is TGTGCCAGCTCACCGGGACCGAACACCGGGGAGCTGTTTTTT. As protein: CASSPGPNTGELFF.

The rearrangement joins TRBV5-8 to TRBJ2-1; 11 positions agree with TRBD1. CDR3 length equals 17 residues. Germline assignment: CDR1 SGHTS and CDR2 YDEGEE. J gave up 10 bases and V 0 bases, and 12 bases lay outside the gene matches. In nucleotides, the CDR3 is TGTGCCAGCAGCTTGGGAGTAAGGGACAGGGGGAGAGGGGAGCAGTTCTTC. This encodes CASSLGVRDRGRGEQFF. Together with reference TRBV5-8 and TRBJ2-1, the CDR3 gives the full variable domain: EAGVTQSPTHLIKTRGQQATLRCSPISGHTSVYWYQQALGLGLQFLLWYDEGEERNRGNFPPRFSGRQFPNYSSELNVNALELEDSALYLCASSLGVRDRGRGEQFFGPGTRLTVL.

The chain recombines TRBV9 with TRBJ2-1; no clear D. Looked up from germline, CDR1 is SGDLS and CDR2 is YYNGEE. The CDR3 contains 14 residues. With 3 bases removed from V and 5 bases from J, the gap between germline ends came to 12 bases. CDR3 loop: CASSAPYGHNEQFF. The CDR3 DNA reads TGTGCCAGCAGCGCCCCCTACGGCCACAATGAGCAGTTCTTC.

The chain combines TRBV5-4 with TRBJ2-2, with unresolved D. The CDR3 is 15 amino acids. V was trimmed by 4 bases and J by 4 bases, leaving 14 bases between them. The germline gives CDR1 SGHNT, CDR2 YYREEE (reference sequence). In DNA, the CDR3 is TGTGCCAGCAGCCCAGAGACACGTAGCACCGGGGAGCTGTTTTTT. Residues: CASSPETRSTGELFF.

The chain links TRBV6-2 or TRBV6-3 to TRBJ1-5; 11 bases are shared with TRBD1. The length of the CDR3 is 19 residues. The J segment lost 2 bases and the V segment lost 5 bases, leaving 14 bases of the junction unmatched. In germline, CDR1 is MNHEY, CDR2 SVGEGT. CDR3 in amino acids: CASSKGTGGLPRGNQPQHF. The DNA for the CDR3 is TGTGCCAGCAGTAAAGGGACAGGGGGACTTCCGAGGGGCAATCAGCCCCAGCATTTT.

The rearrangement uses TRBV30 and TRBJ2-4; D is undetermined. The length of the CDR3 is 13 residues. V shed 3 bases and J shed 3 bases, with 9 bases lying between them. Germline V lookup: CDR1 GTSNPN, CDR2 SVGIG (reference sequence). The CDR3 spells CAWRISGKNIQYF. In nucleotides, the CDR3 is TGTGCCTGGAGGATCTCTGGCAAAAACATTCAGTACTTC.

This clone was detected only a few times. J is TRBJ2-5 and V is TRBV12-3 or TRBV12-4; a possible D gene is TRBD1 (6 bases). Deletions cut 1 base from V and 5 bases from J, with 8 bases between. This CDR3 spans 13 amino acids. The CDR3 sequence is CASSLGGQETQYF. As DNA, the CDR3 is TGTGCCAGCAGTTTAGGGGGGCAGGAGACCCAGTACTTC.

The rearrangement links TRBV6-6 to TRBJ1-3, with D hard to call. This CDR3 contains 16 residues. Per germline, CDR1 MNHNY and CDR2 SVGAGI (reference sequence). Trimming removed 3 bases at V and 2 bases at J, with 14 bases between. The CDR3 region has the DNA TGTGCCAGCAGTTATGGGGTCCGACCAACTGGAAACACCATATATTTT. This codes for CASSYGVRPTGNTIYF.

The genes are TRBV4-2 and TRBJ2-1; the match to TRBD1 covers 9 bases. Germline lookup yields CDR1 LGHNA and CDR2 YNFKEQ. This CDR3 contains 15 residues. With 4 bases clipped from V and 7 bases from J, the junction kept 8 bases outside the gene matches. CDR3 region: CASSRAGTGSNEQFF. For the CDR3, the DNA is TGTGCCAGCAGCCGGGCCGGGACAGGGTCAAATGAGCAGTTCTTC.

This sequence joins TRBV5-1 and TRBJ2-1; the D gene could be TRBD1 or TRBD2 (5 bases each). Germline-derived CDR1 and CDR2 are SGHRS and YFSETQ. V was clipped by 4 bases and J by 7 bases, with 18 bases between them. This CDR3 has 15 residues. The CDR3 nucleotides are TGCGCCAGCAGCCCTGATGAGGGGTTCGGGAATGAGCAGTTCTTC. Encoded protein: CASSPDEGFGNEQFF.

Only a few counts were recorded for this clone. CDR3 in amino acids: CASSYHAGTASYGYTF. CDR3 DNA: TGTGCCAGCAGTTATCACGCGGGGACAGCCAGCTATGGCTACACCTTC. The chain joins TRBV6-2 or TRBV6-3 to TRBJ1-2; 7 bases match TRBD1. The germline V gene encodes CDR1 MNHEY and CDR2 SVGEGT. The CDR3 is 16 amino acids. With 3 bases clipped from V and 4 bases from J, the junction kept 11 bases outside the gene matches.

V is TRBV7-2 and J is TRBJ2-2; 8 bases line up with TRBD2. The V segment lost 5 bases and the J segment 6 bases; nucleotides outside the gene matches: 14. The V gene's germline CDR1 is SGHTA and CDR2 FQGNSA. The CDR3 sequence is 17 residues long. The DNA of the CDR3 is TGTGCCAGCAGCCGGGTGTCGGGCGGGGGGCCGGCCGGGGAGCTGTTTTTT. This sequence encodes CASSRVSGGGPAGELFF. The full variable domain, rest sourced from reference TRBV7-2 and TRBJ2-2, is GAGVSQSPSNKVTEKGKDVELRCDPISGHTALYWYRQSLGQGLEFLIYFQGNSAPDKSGLPSDRFSAERTGGSVSTLTIQRTQQEDSAVYLCASSRVSGGGPAGELFFGEGSRLTVL.

The CDR3 loop is CASSYLDSNQPQHF. For the CDR3, the DNA is TGTGCCAGCAGTTACCTGGACAGCAATCAGCCCCAGCATTTT. The gene calls are TRBV6-2 or TRBV6-3 and TRBJ1-5; D gene uncertain. Germline CDR1 and CDR2: MNHEY and SVGEGT. CDR3 length: 14 residues. Trimming pared 2 bases from V and 1 base from J, leaving 6 bases between.

This clone was picked up one time. This chain uses TRBV11-2 with TRBJ2-7, with 8 positions matching TRBD1. In germline, CDR1 is SGHAT, CDR2 FQNNGV. The ends lost 7 bases at V and 6 bases at J; junction bases unmatched: 11. CDR3 length: 14 residues. The CDR3: CASTPGRTGGEQYF. The CDR3 DNA sequence: TGTGCCAGCACCCCGGGGCGCACAGGGGGCGAGCAGTACTTC.

V is TRBV28 and J is TRBJ1-2, with D possibly being TRBD1 (5 bases). This CDR3 region has 14 residues. Trimming cost V 6 bases and J 4 bases, with 15 bases left between them. Germline CDR1 is MDHEN and CDR2 is SYDVKM. The CDR3 DNA follows: TGTGCCAGCAGGTGGGGCCCTGCCCGCTATGGCTACACCTTC. Translation: CASRWGPARYGYTF.